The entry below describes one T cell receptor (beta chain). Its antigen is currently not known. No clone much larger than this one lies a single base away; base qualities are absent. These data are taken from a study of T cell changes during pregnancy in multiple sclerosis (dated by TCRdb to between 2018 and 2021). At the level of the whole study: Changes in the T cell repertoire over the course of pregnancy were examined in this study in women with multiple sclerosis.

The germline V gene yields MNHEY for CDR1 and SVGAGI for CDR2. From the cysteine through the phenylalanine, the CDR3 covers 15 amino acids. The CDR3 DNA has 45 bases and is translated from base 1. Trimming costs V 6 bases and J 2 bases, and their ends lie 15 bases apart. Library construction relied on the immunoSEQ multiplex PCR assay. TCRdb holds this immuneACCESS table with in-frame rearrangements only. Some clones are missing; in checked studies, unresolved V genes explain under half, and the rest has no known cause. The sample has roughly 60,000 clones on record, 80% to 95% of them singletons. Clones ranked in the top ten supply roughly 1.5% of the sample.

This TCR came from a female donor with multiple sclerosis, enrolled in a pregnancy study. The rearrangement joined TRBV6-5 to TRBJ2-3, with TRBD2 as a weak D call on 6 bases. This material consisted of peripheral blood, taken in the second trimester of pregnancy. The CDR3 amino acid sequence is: CASRTLALTTDTQYF. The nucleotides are TGTGCCAGCAGGACTCTAGCGCTGACCACAGATACGCAGTATTTT.